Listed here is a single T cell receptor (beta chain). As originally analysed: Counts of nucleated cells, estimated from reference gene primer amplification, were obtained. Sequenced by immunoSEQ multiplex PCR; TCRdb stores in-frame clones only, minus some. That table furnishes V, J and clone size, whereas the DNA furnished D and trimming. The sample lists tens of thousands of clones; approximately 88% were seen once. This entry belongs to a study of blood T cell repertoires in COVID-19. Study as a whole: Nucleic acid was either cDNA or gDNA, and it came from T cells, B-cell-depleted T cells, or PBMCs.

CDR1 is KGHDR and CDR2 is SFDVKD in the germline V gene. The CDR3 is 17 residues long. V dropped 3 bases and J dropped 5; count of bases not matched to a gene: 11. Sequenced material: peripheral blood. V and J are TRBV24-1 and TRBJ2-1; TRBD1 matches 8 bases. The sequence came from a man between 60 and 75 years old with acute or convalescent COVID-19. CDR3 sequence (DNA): TGTGCCACCAGTGATCCCTCGGGCAGGGGGCCTAACAATGAGCAGTTCTTC. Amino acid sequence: CATSDPSGRGPNNEQFF.